The 4 T cell receptor beta chains reported below all come from one sample, sequenced in a study of blood T cell repertoires in COVID-19. The method was immunoSEQ multiplex PCR; TCRdb's version includes in-frame clones alone and lacks a portion of them. The sample records around 130,000 clones, more than 75% being singletons. Sample: peripheral blood. These receptors all come from a man in his 60s with acute or convalescent COVID-19.

This rearrangement joins TRBV19 to TRBJ2-1, with 9 nucleotides matching TRBD2. Per the germline V gene, CDR1 is LNHDA and CDR2 is SQIVND (reference sequence). CDR3 length equals 15 residues. With V trimmed by 7 bases and J by 3 bases, 7 bases remained unmatched. The CDR3: CASNSGRQNYNEQFF. The CDR3 DNA reads as TGTGCCAGTAACAGCGGGAGGCAGAACTACAATGAGCAGTTCTTC. The full variable domain, its missing parts supplied by reference TRBV19 and TRBJ2-1, is DGGITQSPKYLFRKEGQNVTLSCEQNLNHDAMYWYRQDPGQGLRLIYYSQIVNDFQKGDIAEGYSVSREKKESFPLTVTSAQKNPTAFYLCASNSGRQNYNEQFFGPGTRLTVL.

The chain joins TRBV29-1 to TRBJ1-2; 7 bases are a match to TRBD1. The CDR3 totals 13 residues. V trimming: 2 bases; J trimming: 0 bases; junction bases outside the gene matches: 0. Germline V gene lookup returns CDR1 SQVTM and CDR2 ANQGSEA. CDR3 DNA sequence: TGCAGCGTTGAAACAGGGGCTAACTATGGCTACACCTTC. Amino acids: CSVETGANYGYTF. The full variable domain, in which reference TRBV29-1 and TRBJ1-2 provide the parts outside the CDR3, is SAVISQKPSRDICQRGTSLTIQCQVDSQVTMMFWYRQQPGQSLTLIATANQGSEATYESGFVIDKFPISRPNLTFSTLTVSNMSPEDSSIYLCSVETGANYGYTFGSGTRLTVV.

This chain's CDR3 is CASSPTHNEQFF. CDR3 bases: TGTGCCAGCAGTCCGACTCACAATGAGCAGTTCTTC. V usage is TRBV9 and J usage is TRBJ2-1; D not resolved. The ends were cut back, 5 bases at V and 5 bases at J, with 8 bases in the middle. The CDR3 extends over 12 amino acids. Germline V gives CDR1 SGDLS, CDR2 YYNGEE.

J is TRBJ2-1 and V is TRBV7-8, with 8 nucleotides matching TRBD2. The CDR3 is 15 amino acids. J lost 3 bases, V lost 5 bases, and 6 bases had no gene match. The germline gives CDR1 SGHVS, CDR2 FQNEAQ. CDR3 nucleotide sequence: TGTGCCAGCAGCGAAACTAGCGGTAACTACAATGAGCAGTTCTTC. Its protein product is CASSETSGNYNEQFF.